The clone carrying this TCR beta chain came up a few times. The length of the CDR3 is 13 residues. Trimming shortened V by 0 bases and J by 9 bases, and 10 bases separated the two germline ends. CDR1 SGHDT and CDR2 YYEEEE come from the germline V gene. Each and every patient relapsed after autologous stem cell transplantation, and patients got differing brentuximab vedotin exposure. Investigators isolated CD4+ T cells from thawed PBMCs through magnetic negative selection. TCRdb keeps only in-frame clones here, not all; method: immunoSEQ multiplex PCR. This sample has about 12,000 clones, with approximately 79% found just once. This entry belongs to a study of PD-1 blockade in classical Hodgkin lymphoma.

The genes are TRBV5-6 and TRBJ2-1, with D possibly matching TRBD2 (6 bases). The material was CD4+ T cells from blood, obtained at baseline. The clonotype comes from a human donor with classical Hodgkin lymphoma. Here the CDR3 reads CASSLVEGGEQFF. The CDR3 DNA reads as TGTGCCAGCAGCTTGGTAGAGGGAGGTGAGCAGTTCTTC.